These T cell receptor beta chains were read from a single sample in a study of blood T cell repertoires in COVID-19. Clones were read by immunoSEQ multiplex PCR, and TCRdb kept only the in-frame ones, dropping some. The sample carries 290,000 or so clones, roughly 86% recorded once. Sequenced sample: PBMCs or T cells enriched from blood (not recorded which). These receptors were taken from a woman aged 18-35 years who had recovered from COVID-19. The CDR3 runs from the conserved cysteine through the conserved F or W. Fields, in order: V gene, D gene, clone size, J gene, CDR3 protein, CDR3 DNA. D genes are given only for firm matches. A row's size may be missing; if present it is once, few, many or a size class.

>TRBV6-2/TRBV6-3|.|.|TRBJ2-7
CASSYDAARAYEQYF
TGTGCCAGCAGTTACGACGCGGCGCGGGCCTACGAGCAGTACTTC
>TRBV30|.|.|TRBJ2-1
CAWSVRRGDREQFF
TGTGCCTGGAGTGTTCGAAGGGGCGACCGTGAGCAGTTCTTC
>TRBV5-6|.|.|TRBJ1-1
CASSPGQMNTEAFF
TGTGCCAGCAGCCCGGGACAAATGAACACTGAAGCTTTCTTT
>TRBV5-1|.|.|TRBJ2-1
CASSLAGRSYNEQFF
TGCGCCAGCAGCTTGGCAGGGCGCTCCTACAATGAGCAGTTCTTC
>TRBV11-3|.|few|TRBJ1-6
CASSLDLLLAPLHF
TGTGCCAGCAGCTTAGACCTTCTCCTAGCACCCCTCCACTTT
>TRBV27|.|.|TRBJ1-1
CASSSGRMNTEAFF
TGTGCCAGCAGTTCGGGTAGGATGAACACTGAAGCTTTCTTT
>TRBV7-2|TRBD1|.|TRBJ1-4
CASSLDRANEKLFF
TGTGCCAGCAGCCTAGACAGGGCTAATGAAAAACTGTTTTTT
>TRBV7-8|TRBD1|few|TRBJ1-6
CASSRWTGGSSNSPLHF
TGTGCCAGCAGCCGTTGGACAGGGGGCTCCTCGAATTCACCCCTCCACTTT
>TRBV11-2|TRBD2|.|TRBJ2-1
CASIPAGGTSGGLYNEQFF
TGTGCCAGCATACCCGCAGGGGGGACTAGCGGGGGGCTCTACAATGAGCAGTTCTTC
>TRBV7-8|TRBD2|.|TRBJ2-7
CASSPTSGGRAVWEQYF
TGTGCCAGCAGTCCTACTAGCGGGGGGAGAGCGGTTTGGGAGCAGTACTTC
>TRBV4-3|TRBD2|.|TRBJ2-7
CASSPELAGSYEQYF
TGCGCCAGCAGCCCAGAACTAGCGGGGTCCTACGAGCAGTACTTC
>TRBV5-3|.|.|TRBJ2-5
CDIRRDQETQYF
TGTGACATAAGGAGGGACCAAGAGACCCAGTACTTC
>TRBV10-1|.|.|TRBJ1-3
CASSAVQGSSGNTIYF
TGCGCCAGCAGTGCCGTACAGGGATCTTCTGGAAACACCATATATTTT
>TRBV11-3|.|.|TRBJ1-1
CASSLVSAAGDTEAFF
TGTGCCAGCAGCTTAGTTTCGGCGGCAGGGGACACTGAAGCTTTCTTT
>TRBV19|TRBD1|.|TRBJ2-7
CASSISGTGGVEQYF
TGTGCCAGTAGTATTTCCGGGACAGGGGGCGTCGAGCAGTACTTC
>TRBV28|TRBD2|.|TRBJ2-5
CASSLSGSGTQETQYF
TGTGCCAGCAGTTTGTCGGGTAGCGGGACACAAGAGACCCAGTACTTC
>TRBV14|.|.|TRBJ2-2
CASSHIRAGELFF
TGTGCCAGCAGCCATATTCGGGCCGGGGAGCTGTTTTTT
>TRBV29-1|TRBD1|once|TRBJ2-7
CSVLGTVISYEQYF
TGCAGCGTTTTGGGGACAGTGATCTCCTACGAGCAGTACTTC
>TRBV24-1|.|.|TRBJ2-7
CATSDGVTGEQYF
TGTGCCACCAGTGACGGGGTAACGGGTGAGCAGTACTTC
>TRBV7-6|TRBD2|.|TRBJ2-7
CASSPKTSSGVSYEQYF
TGTGCCAGCAGCCCCAAAACCTCTAGCGGGGTCTCCTACGAGCAGTACTTC
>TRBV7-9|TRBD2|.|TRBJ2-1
CASSSQGLAGGEQFF
TGTGCCAGCAGCTCTCAGGGACTAGCGGGAGGGGAGCAGTTCTTC
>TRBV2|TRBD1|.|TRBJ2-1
CASTLIGQGSNEQFF
TGTGCCAGCACCCTCATAGGACAGGGGAGTAATGAGCAGTTCTTC
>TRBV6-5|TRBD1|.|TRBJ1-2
CASKKQGRLGYTF
TGTGCCAGCAAGAAACAGGGGCGGTTAGGCTACACCTTC
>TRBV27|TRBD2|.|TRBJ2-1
CASSIPGLADNEQFF
TGTGCCAGCAGTATACCGGGACTAGCGGACAATGAGCAGTTCTTC
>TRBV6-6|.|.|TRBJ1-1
CASSYSQAAHTEAFF
TGTGCCAGCAGTTACTCACAGGCGGCCCACACTGAAGCTTTCTTT
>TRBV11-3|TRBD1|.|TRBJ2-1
CASSLDGDREQFF
TGTGCCAGCAGCTTAGATGGGGACAGGGAGCAGTTCTTC
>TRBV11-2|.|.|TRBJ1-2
CASSLDPTYYGYTF
TGTGCCAGCAGCTTAGACCCGACATACTATGGCTACACCTTC
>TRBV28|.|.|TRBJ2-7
CASRGTGDSYEQYF
TGTGCCAGCAGGGGCACGGGGGATAGCTACGAGCAGTACTTC
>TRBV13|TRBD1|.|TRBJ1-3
CASSQGGSGNTIYF
TGTGCCAGCAGCCAGGGGGGCTCTGGAAACACCATATATTTT
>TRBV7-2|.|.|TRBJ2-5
CASSEYGQFQETQYF
TGTGCCAGCAGCGAATACGGACAATTCCAAGAGACCCAGTACTTC
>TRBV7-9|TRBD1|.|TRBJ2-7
CASSFGQGDHEQYF
TGTGCCAGCAGCTTTGGACAGGGGGACCACGAGCAGTACTTC
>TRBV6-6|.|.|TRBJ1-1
CASSYGARRTEAFF
TGTGCCAGCAGTTACGGGGCGAGGCGGACTGAAGCTTTCTTT
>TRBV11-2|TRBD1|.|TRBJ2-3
CASSRTGTGGHTQYF
TGTGCCAGCAGCCGTACGGGGACAGGGGGACATACGCAGTATTTT
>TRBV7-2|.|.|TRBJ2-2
CASSPEVVDTGELFF
TGTGCCAGCAGCCCCGAGGTGGTCGACACCGGGGAGCTGTTTTTT
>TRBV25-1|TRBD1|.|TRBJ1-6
CASSFGTGNSPLHF
TGTGCCAGCAGTTTCGGGACAGGGAACTCACCCCTCCACTTT
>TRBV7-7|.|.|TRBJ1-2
CASSLAGGYGYTF
TGTGCCAGCAGCTTAGCGGGGGGCTATGGCTACACCTTC
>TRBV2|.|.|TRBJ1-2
CASSDRVSYGYTF
TGTGCCAGCAGTGATCGTGTTTCCTATGGCTACACCTTC
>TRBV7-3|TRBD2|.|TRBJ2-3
CASSSGALAAGEYAQYF
TGTGCCAGCAGCTCCGGGGCCCTAGCGGCCGGGGAATATGCGCAGTATTTT
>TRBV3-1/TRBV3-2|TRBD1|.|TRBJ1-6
CASSQKWDRYNSPLHF
TGTGCCAGCAGCCAAAAATGGGACAGGTATAATTCACCCCTCCACTTT
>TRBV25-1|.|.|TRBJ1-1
CASSGPGASEAFF
TGTGCCAGCAGTGGCCCGGGAGCTTCTGAAGCTTTCTTT
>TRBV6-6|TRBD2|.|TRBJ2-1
CASSSGRARDNEQFF
TGTGCCAGCAGTTCCGGGAGGGCTAGGGACAATGAGCAGTTCTTC
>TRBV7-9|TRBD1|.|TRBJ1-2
CASSPTQGADYGYTF
TGTGCCAGCAGTCCAACACAGGGGGCGGACTATGGCTACACCTTC
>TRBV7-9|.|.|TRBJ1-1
CASSSHGENTEAFF
TGTGCCAGCAGCTCGCACGGGGAGAACACTGAAGCTTTCTTT
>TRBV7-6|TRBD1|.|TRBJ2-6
CASSLGTGPAVANVLTF
TGTGCCAGCAGCTTAGGGACAGGGCCAGCTGTAGCCAACGTCCTGACTTTC
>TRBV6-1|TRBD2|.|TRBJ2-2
CASSEAAPSGRVTGELFF
TGTGCCAGCAGTGAAGCGGCCCCTAGCGGGAGGGTCACCGGGGAGCTGTTTTTT
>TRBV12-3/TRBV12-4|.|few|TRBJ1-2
CASKRTDGYGYTF
TGTGCCAGCAAACGGACAGACGGCTATGGCTACACCTTC
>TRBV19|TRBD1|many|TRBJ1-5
CASSPMRGSGQGLNQPQHF
TGTGCCAGTAGTCCTATGAGGGGTTCCGGACAGGGGTTGAATCAGCCCCAGCATTTT
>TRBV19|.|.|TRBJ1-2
CASSLQDSPGYTF
TGTGCCAGTAGTCTACAGGATTCGCCTGGCTACACCTTC
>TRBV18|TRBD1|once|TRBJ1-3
CASSPYRTGGSGNTIYF
TGTGCCAGCTCACCCTATCGGACAGGGGGGAGTGGAAACACCATATATTTT
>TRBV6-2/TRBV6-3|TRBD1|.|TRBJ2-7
CASSRDSQHYEQYF
TGTGCCAGCAGTCGGGACAGCCAACACTACGAGCAGTACTTC
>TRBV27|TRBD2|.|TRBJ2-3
CASSVAGGPDTQYF
TGTGCCAGCAGTGTAGCGGGGGGGCCCGATACGCAGTATTTT
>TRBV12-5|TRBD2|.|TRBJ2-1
CASGLIPGGEHNEQFF
TGTGCTAGTGGTTTGATACCCGGGGGGGAACACAATGAGCAGTTCTTC
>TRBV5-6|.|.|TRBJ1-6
CASSLVGGHSPLHF
TGTGCCAGCAGCTTGGTAGGCGGGCATTCACCCCTCCACTTT